The rows below give T cell receptor beta chains drawn from one sample of a study of human versus mouse CDR3 diversity and MHC coevolution. TCRdb keeps only in-frame clones here, not all; method: immunoSEQ multiplex PCR. The table shows some 80,000 clones, with about 90% occurring only once. Input material: naive CD4+ T cells from blood. The origin of the receptors is a person aged 30 to 69 in good health. Each CDR3 is given with its conserved first and last residue. D genes are given only for firm matches. Clone size, where shown, is once, few, many, or a class for clones that have expanded.

d_call: -
v_call: TRBV5-4
clone_size: -
j_call: TRBJ1-1
cdr3_nt: TGTGCCAGCAGCTTGCCGGGAAGCACTGAAGCTTTCTTT
cdr3_aa: CASSLPGSTEAFF

d_call: TRBD1
v_call: TRBV28
clone_size: -
j_call: TRBJ2-5
cdr3_nt: TGTGCCAGCAGTTTTTACGACAGGGAAGAGACCCAGTACTTC
cdr3_aa: CASSFYDREETQYF

d_call: TRBD2
v_call: TRBV10-3
clone_size: -
j_call: TRBJ2-1
cdr3_nt: TGTGCCATCAGTGAGGGCGGGGGGAATGAGCAGTTCTTC
cdr3_aa: CAISEGGGNEQFF

d_call: TRBD1
v_call: TRBV4-1
clone_size: -
j_call: TRBJ1-2
cdr3_nt: TGCGCCAGCAGCCAAGGCGGACAGGGGCTCGGCTACACCTTC
cdr3_aa: CASSQGGQGLGYTF

d_call: TRBD1
v_call: TRBV27
clone_size: -
j_call: TRBJ1-4
cdr3_nt: TGTGCCAGCAGTGAAACAGGGGGCCAGGGAAAACTGTTTTTT
cdr3_aa: CASSETGGQGKLFF

d_call: -
v_call: TRBV5-1
clone_size: -
j_call: TRBJ2-2
cdr3_nt: TGCGCCAGCAGCTTGGACGGGACCGGGGAGCTGTTTTTT
cdr3_aa: CASSLDGTGELFF

d_call: TRBD1
v_call: TRBV11-2
clone_size: -
j_call: TRBJ1-1
cdr3_nt: TGTGCCAGCAGCTTGGAAGGACAGGCGACCTTTACGAACACTGAAGCTTTCTTT
cdr3_aa: CASSLEGQATFTNTEAFF

d_call: TRBD1
v_call: TRBV2
clone_size: -
j_call: TRBJ1-1
cdr3_nt: TGTGCCAGCAGTCAGGGGACAGGGCGAGGTACTGAAGCTTTCTTT
cdr3_aa: CASSQGTGRGTEAFF

d_call: -
v_call: TRBV6-5
clone_size: -
j_call: TRBJ1-1
cdr3_nt: TGTGCCAGCAGGCGGTGGCGGGCCACTGAAGCTTTCTTT
cdr3_aa: CASRRWRATEAFF

d_call: -
v_call: TRBV18
clone_size: -
j_call: TRBJ1-4
cdr3_nt: TGTGCCAGCTCACCAGGGAGGGGAACTAATGAAAAACTGTTTTTT
cdr3_aa: CASSPGRGTNEKLFF

d_call: TRBD1
v_call: TRBV15
clone_size: -
j_call: TRBJ1-3
cdr3_nt: TGTGCCACCAGCGCCCGGGACAGTAGTGGAAACACCATATATTTT
cdr3_aa: CATSARDSSGNTIYF

d_call: TRBD2
v_call: TRBV27
clone_size: -
j_call: TRBJ2-1
cdr3_nt: TGTGCCAGCGGAAGTTTAGGGAGGGGACTAGCCCACAATGAGCAGTTCTTC
cdr3_aa: CASGSLGRGLAHNEQFF

d_call: -
v_call: TRBV5-1
clone_size: -
j_call: TRBJ2-5
cdr3_nt: TGCGCCAGCAGCTTGGAAGGGGTGGGAGAGACCCAGTACTTC
cdr3_aa: CASSLEGVGETQYF

d_call: TRBD1
v_call: TRBV6-6
clone_size: once
j_call: TRBJ2-7
cdr3_nt: TGTGCCAGCAGGGACCGGGACAGGGCCTCATACGGGCAGTACTTC
cdr3_aa: CASRDRDRASYGQYF

d_call: -
v_call: TRBV9
clone_size: -
j_call: TRBJ1-2
cdr3_nt: TGTGCCAGCACCCTAGGATCCGGGATTAACTATGGCTACACCTTC
cdr3_aa: CASTLGSGINYGYTF

d_call: -
v_call: TRBV19
clone_size: -
j_call: TRBJ1-2
cdr3_nt: TGTGCCAGTAGTATCGGCCAGGGAAGATATGGCTACACCTTC
cdr3_aa: CASSIGQGRYGYTF

d_call: TRBD1
v_call: TRBV18
clone_size: -
j_call: TRBJ1-1
cdr3_nt: TGTGCCAGCTCACCGAGAAACCCGGGGACAGGGGGCCTCTACCACGAAGCTTTCTTT
cdr3_aa: CASSPRNPGTGGLYHEAFF

d_call: TRBD2
v_call: TRBV15
clone_size: -
j_call: TRBJ2-3
cdr3_nt: TGTGCCACCAGCAGAGGGGGACTAGCGGGGGATACGCAGTATTTT
cdr3_aa: CATSRGGLAGDTQYF

d_call: -
v_call: TRBV19
clone_size: once
j_call: TRBJ2-2
cdr3_nt: TGTGCCAGTAGTATAAAGTCTACTTCTGGCACCGGGGAGCTGTTTTTT
cdr3_aa: CASSIKSTSGTGELFF

d_call: TRBD1
v_call: TRBV10-3
clone_size: -
j_call: TRBJ2-7
cdr3_nt: TGTGCCACCCACGGGGACAGATCCTACGAGCAGTACTTC
cdr3_aa: CATHGDRSYEQYF

d_call: TRBD1
v_call: TRBV19
clone_size: -
j_call: TRBJ2-2
cdr3_nt: TGTGCCAGTAGGCCTCTGGGACAGGCGAACACCGGGGAGCTGTTTTTT
cdr3_aa: CASRPLGQANTGELFF

d_call: TRBD1
v_call: TRBV6-1
clone_size: -
j_call: TRBJ2-7
cdr3_nt: TGTGCCAGCAGTCTCAAGACAGGGGACAACTACGAGCAGTACTTC
cdr3_aa: CASSLKTGDNYEQYF

d_call: -
v_call: TRBV10-3
clone_size: few
j_call: TRBJ1-1
cdr3_nt: TGTGCCGCCGGGGGGACGAAGACTGAAGCTTTCTTT
cdr3_aa: CAAGGTKTEAFF

d_call: TRBD2
v_call: TRBV7-3
clone_size: -
j_call: TRBJ2-1
cdr3_nt: TGTGCCAGCAGCAAGCGTTTCGCGGGGGGCTCCTACAATGAGCAGTTCTTC
cdr3_aa: CASSKRFAGGSYNEQFF

d_call: TRBD2
v_call: TRBV29-1
clone_size: -
j_call: TRBJ2-6
cdr3_nt: TGCAGCGTTCACCGGGGGGGCTCTGGGGCCAACGTCCTGACTTTC
cdr3_aa: CSVHRGGSGANVLTF

d_call: TRBD2
v_call: TRBV14
clone_size: few
j_call: TRBJ2-1
cdr3_nt: TGTGCCAGCAGCCAAGACGCGGGCGGGGGAGTTTACAATGAGCAGTTCTTC
cdr3_aa: CASSQDAGGGVYNEQFF

d_call: -
v_call: TRBV7-2
clone_size: -
j_call: TRBJ2-5
cdr3_nt: TGTGCCAGCAGCTTACTAGGAGAGACCCAGTACTTC
cdr3_aa: CASSLLGETQYF

d_call: -
v_call: TRBV9
clone_size: -
j_call: TRBJ2-2
cdr3_nt: TGTGCCAGCAGCGTAGGATTGGTGGGCCCCGGGGAGCTGTTTTTT
cdr3_aa: CASSVGLVGPGELFF

d_call: -
v_call: TRBV2
clone_size: -
j_call: TRBJ1-6
cdr3_nt: TGTGCCAGCAGTGAGCGCAAGACAGCAGCCTATTCACCCCTCCACTTT
cdr3_aa: CASSERKTAAYSPLHF

d_call: TRBD2
v_call: TRBV6-5
clone_size: -
j_call: TRBJ2-7
cdr3_nt: TGTGCCAGCAGTTACTCGACTAGCGGATCCTACGAGCAGTACTTC
cdr3_aa: CASSYSTSGSYEQYF

d_call: TRBD1
v_call: TRBV6-5
clone_size: -
j_call: TRBJ1-1
cdr3_nt: TGTGCCAGCAGTTATCTAGGGGACAGGACCACTGAAGCTTTCTTT
cdr3_aa: CASSYLGDRTTEAFF

d_call: -
v_call: TRBV6-5
clone_size: -
j_call: TRBJ1-2
cdr3_nt: TGTGCCAGCAGTTACAGAGCTAACTATGGCTACACCTTC
cdr3_aa: CASSYRANYGYTF

d_call: -
v_call: TRBV15
clone_size: once
j_call: TRBJ1-5
cdr3_nt: TGTGCCACCAGCCCCCCAGGCACAGGGACAAATCAGCCCCAGCATTTT
cdr3_aa: CATSPPGTGTNQPQHF

d_call: -
v_call: TRBV5-6
clone_size: once
j_call: TRBJ1-2
cdr3_nt: TGTGCCAGCAGCGTTGGACAGAGCTTCTATGGCTACACCTTC
cdr3_aa: CASSVGQSFYGYTF

d_call: TRBD1
v_call: TRBV7-9
clone_size: -
j_call: TRBJ1-2
cdr3_nt: TGTGCCAGCAGCGCCCCACAGGGGGTGTATGGCTACACCTTC
cdr3_aa: CASSAPQGVYGYTF

d_call: -
v_call: TRBV6-5
clone_size: -
j_call: TRBJ2-1
cdr3_nt: TGTGCCAGCAGTTACGCGGGATCGGGCAATGAGCAGTTCTTC
cdr3_aa: CASSYAGSGNEQFF

d_call: TRBD2
v_call: TRBV7-7
clone_size: -
j_call: TRBJ2-1
cdr3_nt: TGTGCCAGCAGCTCAGGTGTGGGGCGGGAGGGCTCCTACAATGAGCAGTTCTTC
cdr3_aa: CASSSGVGREGSYNEQFF

d_call: TRBD1
v_call: TRBV27
clone_size: -
j_call: TRBJ2-1
cdr3_nt: TGTGCCAGCAGACGGACAGGTTCAAATGAGCAGTTCTTC
cdr3_aa: CASRRTGSNEQFF

d_call: -
v_call: TRBV5-5
clone_size: -
j_call: TRBJ1-5
cdr3_nt: TGTGCCAGCAGCTCGGGACTACATAGCAATCAGCCCCAGCATTTT
cdr3_aa: CASSSGLHSNQPQHF

d_call: TRBD1
v_call: TRBV19
clone_size: -
j_call: TRBJ1-5
cdr3_nt: TGTGCCAGTAGTACGGAGGGACAGGGGGCACGGCCCCAGCATTTT
cdr3_aa: CASSTEGQGARPQHF

d_call: -
v_call: TRBV5-1
clone_size: -
j_call: TRBJ2-3
cdr3_nt: TGCGCCAGCAGCTCCGGTGCAGATACGCAGTATTTT
cdr3_aa: CASSSGADTQYF

d_call: TRBD1
v_call: TRBV6-1
clone_size: -
j_call: TRBJ1-1
cdr3_nt: TGTGCCAGCAGAAGGTCAGGGGGATGGGGCACTGAAGCTTTCTTT
cdr3_aa: CASRRSGGWGTEAFF

d_call: TRBD1
v_call: TRBV5-1
clone_size: -
j_call: TRBJ2-7
cdr3_nt: TGCGCCAGCAGCTTGGAAGGACAGGGGGGAAACGAGCAGTACTTC
cdr3_aa: CASSLEGQGGNEQYF

d_call: TRBD2
v_call: TRBV12-5
clone_size: -
j_call: TRBJ2-1
cdr3_nt: TGTGCTAGTGGTTTGGTCCTAGCGGGAGTTCATAGCTCCTACAATGAGCAGTTCTTC
cdr3_aa: CASGLVLAGVHSSYNEQFF

d_call: -
v_call: TRBV6-1
clone_size: -
j_call: TRBJ1-5
cdr3_nt: TGTGCCAGCAGTGAGTTGGCACAGACAAATCAGCCCCAGCATTTT
cdr3_aa: CASSELAQTNQPQHF

d_call: TRBD1
v_call: TRBV5-1
clone_size: -
j_call: TRBJ1-4
cdr3_nt: TGCGCCAGCAGCTTGGGGACAGGGTCGTCTAATGAAAAACTGTTTTTT
cdr3_aa: CASSLGTGSSNEKLFF

d_call: -
v_call: TRBV6-5
clone_size: -
j_call: TRBJ1-2
cdr3_nt: TGTGCCAGCAGGCTCAACAGGGATGGCTATGGCTACACCTTC
cdr3_aa: CASRLNRDGYGYTF

d_call: -
v_call: TRBV25-1
clone_size: -
j_call: TRBJ2-1
cdr3_nt: TGTGCCAGCAGTCCCAGGGGTGATGAGCAGTTCTTC
cdr3_aa: CASSPRGDEQFF

d_call: TRBD2
v_call: TRBV11-2
clone_size: -
j_call: TRBJ2-1
cdr3_nt: TGTGCCAGCAGTTCTAGCGGGGGGGTATCGGGATACAATGAGCAGTTCTTC
cdr3_aa: CASSSSGGVSGYNEQFF

d_call: TRBD1
v_call: TRBV5-1
clone_size: -
j_call: TRBJ2-1
cdr3_nt: TGCGCCAGCAGCTTGGACCGGGACAGGGAGGCCTACAATGAGCAGTTCTTC
cdr3_aa: CASSLDRDREAYNEQFF

d_call: -
v_call: TRBV19
clone_size: -
j_call: TRBJ1-1
cdr3_nt: TGTGCCAGTAGTATAGGAGGGAACACTGAAGCTTTCTTT
cdr3_aa: CASSIGGNTEAFF

d_call: -
v_call: TRBV5-1
clone_size: -
j_call: TRBJ2-7
cdr3_nt: TGCGCCAGCAGCTTACAGGGTTACGAGCAGTACTTC
cdr3_aa: CASSLQGYEQYF

d_call: -
v_call: TRBV7-8
clone_size: -
j_call: TRBJ1-3
cdr3_nt: TGTGCCAGCAGCTTAGGGGGTTCGGCGGGGACCATATATTTT
cdr3_aa: CASSLGGSAGTIYF

d_call: TRBD1
v_call: TRBV2
clone_size: few
j_call: TRBJ1-1
cdr3_nt: TGTGCCAGCAAACTAACAGGGGAGGCTTTCTTT
cdr3_aa: CASKLTGEAFF

d_call: -
v_call: TRBV5-1
clone_size: -
j_call: TRBJ2-1
cdr3_nt: TGCGCCAGCAGCCAGCGACGATCGGGGAGCTCCTACAATGAGCAGTTCTTC
cdr3_aa: CASSQRRSGSSYNEQFF

d_call: TRBD1
v_call: TRBV2
clone_size: -
j_call: TRBJ1-2
cdr3_nt: TGTGCCAGCAGCTACCCACAGGGGATCTGCACCTTC
cdr3_aa: CASSYPQGICTF

d_call: -
v_call: TRBV29-1
clone_size: -
j_call: TRBJ2-2
cdr3_nt: TGCACAAACACCGGGGAGCTGTTTTTT
cdr3_aa: CTNTGELFF

d_call: TRBD1
v_call: TRBV7-8
clone_size: -
j_call: TRBJ1-6
cdr3_nt: TGTGCCAGCAGCAACAGGACAGGGTATAATTCACCCCTCCACTTT
cdr3_aa: CASSNRTGYNSPLHF